This TCR beta chain was sequenced in a study of CD8 T cells in ankylosing spondylitis. Points on this clonotype: Its target is unknown.

Study-level findings and limits: Apparently characteristic of ankylosing spondylitis blood was a TCR beta motif (about 8 highly homologous variants). Significantly higher representation of disease-linked clones was reported for matched ankylosing spondylitis synovial fluid.

In TCRdb, the 5' RACE reads were re-called with MiXCR into one record per CDR3 protein. This repertoire shows roughly 700,000 distinct CDR3 sequences, roughly 19% found once; its top ten account for 15% to 20%. The germline V and J ends were trimmed by 5 bases and 1 base, with 12 bases remaining between them. This CDR3 has 14 amino acids. Germline V gives CDR1 SGHRS, CDR2 YFSETQ. The rearrangement links TRBV5-1 to TRBJ1-1; D unclear. Sequencing was carried out using blood, either unsorted or a sorted T cell fraction (not recorded which). The clonotype comes from a male donor with ankylosing spondylitis. CDR3 in amino acids: CASRLAPGNTEAFF. CDR3 sequence (DNA): TGCGCCAGCAGATTAGCTCCGGGGAACACTGAAGCTTTCTTT. The whole variable domain, filled in from reference TRBV5-1 and TRBJ1-1, reads KAGVTQTPRYLIKTRGQQVTLSCSPISGHRSVSWYQQTPGQGLQFLFEYFSETQRNKGNFPGRFSGRQFSNSRSEMNVSTLELGDSALYLCASRLAPGNTEAFFGQGTRLTVV.